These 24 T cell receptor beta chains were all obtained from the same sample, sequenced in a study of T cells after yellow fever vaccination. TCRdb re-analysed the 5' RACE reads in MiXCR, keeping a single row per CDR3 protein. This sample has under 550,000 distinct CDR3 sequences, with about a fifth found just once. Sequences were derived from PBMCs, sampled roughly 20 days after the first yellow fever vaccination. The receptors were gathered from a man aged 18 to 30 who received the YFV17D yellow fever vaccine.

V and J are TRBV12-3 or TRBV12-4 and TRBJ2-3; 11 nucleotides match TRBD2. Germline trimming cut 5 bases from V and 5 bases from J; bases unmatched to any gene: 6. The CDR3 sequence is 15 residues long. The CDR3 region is CASSLSGGARDTQYF. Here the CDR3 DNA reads TGTGCCAGCAGTCTTAGCGGGGGGGCCAGAGATACGCAGTATTTT.

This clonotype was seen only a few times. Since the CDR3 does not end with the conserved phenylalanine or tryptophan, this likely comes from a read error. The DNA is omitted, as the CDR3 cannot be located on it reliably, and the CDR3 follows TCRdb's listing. CDR3 amino acids: CSARVGGGTL. The gene calls are TRBV20-1 and TRBJ2-7; the D segment call TRBD2 is taken from the table without a DNA check. CDR1 DFQATT and CDR2 SNEGSKA come from the germline V gene (reference sequence). The CDR3 contains 10 residues when both ends are counted.

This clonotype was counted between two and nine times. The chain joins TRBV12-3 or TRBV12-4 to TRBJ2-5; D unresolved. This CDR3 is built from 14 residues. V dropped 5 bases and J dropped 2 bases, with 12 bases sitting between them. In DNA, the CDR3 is TGTGCCAGCAGTCACCCGGGTCCACAAGAGACCCAGTACTTC. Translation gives CASSHPGPQETQYF.

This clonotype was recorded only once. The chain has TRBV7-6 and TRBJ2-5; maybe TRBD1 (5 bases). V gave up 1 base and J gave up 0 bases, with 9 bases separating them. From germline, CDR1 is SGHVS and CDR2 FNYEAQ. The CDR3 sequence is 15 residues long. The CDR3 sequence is CASSLERGNQETQYF. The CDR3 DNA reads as TGTGCCAGCAGCTTAGAAAGGGGAAACCAAGAGACCCAGTACTTC.

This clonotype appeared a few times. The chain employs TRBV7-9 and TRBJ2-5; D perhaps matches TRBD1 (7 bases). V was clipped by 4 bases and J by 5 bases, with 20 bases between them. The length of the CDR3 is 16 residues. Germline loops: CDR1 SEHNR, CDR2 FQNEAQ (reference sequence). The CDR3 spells CASSSKRQGGRETQYF. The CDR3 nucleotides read TGTGCCAGCAGCTCGAAAAGACAGGGAGGTCGGGAGACCCAGTACTTC.

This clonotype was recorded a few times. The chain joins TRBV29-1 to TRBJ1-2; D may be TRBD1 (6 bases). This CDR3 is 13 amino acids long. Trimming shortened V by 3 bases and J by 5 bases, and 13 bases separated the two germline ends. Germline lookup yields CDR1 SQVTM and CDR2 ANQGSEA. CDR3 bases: TGCAGCGTTGATAAAGGGGGTCGATATGGCTACACCTTC. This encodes CSVDKGGRYGYTF.

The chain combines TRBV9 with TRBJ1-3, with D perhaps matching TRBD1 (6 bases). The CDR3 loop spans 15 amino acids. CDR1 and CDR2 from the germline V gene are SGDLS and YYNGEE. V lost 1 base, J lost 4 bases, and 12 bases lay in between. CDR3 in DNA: TGTGCCAGCAGCGTAAGCGGGGGGCAAGGAAACACCATATATTTT. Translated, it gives CASSVSGGQGNTIYF.

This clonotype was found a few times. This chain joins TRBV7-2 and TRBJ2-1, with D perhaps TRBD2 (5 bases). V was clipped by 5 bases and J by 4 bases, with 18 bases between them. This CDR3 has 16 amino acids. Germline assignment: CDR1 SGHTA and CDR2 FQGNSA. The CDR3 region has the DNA TGTGCCAGCAGCCCGGACTTCGGTAGAATGTACAATGAGCAGTTCTTC. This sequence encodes CASSPDFGRMYNEQFF.

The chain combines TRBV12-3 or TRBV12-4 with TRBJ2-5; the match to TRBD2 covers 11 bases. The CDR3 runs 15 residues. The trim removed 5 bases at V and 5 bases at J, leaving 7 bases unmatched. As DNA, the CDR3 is TGTGCCAGCAGTCATCGGACTAGCGGGCGTGAGACCCAGTACTTC. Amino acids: CASSHRTSGRETQYF.

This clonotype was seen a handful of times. The CDR3: CASSQARGVSNQPQHF. Written as DNA, the CDR3 is TGCGCCAGCAGCCAAGCCCGGGGGGTAAGCAATCAGCCCCAGCATTTT. The chain carries TRBV4-3 and TRBJ1-5; possible D gene TRBD1, 5 bases. The germline V and J ends were trimmed by 1 base and 1 base, with 11 bases remaining between them. The CDR3 length is 16 residues. The germline CDR1 and CDR2 sequences are LGHNA and YSLEER.

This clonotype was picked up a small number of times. DNA of the CDR3: TGTGCCAGCAGCCAAGGAGGGAGGGGGAACACCGGGGAGCTGTTTTTT. Its translation: CASSQGGRGNTGELFF. This sequence joins TRBV14 and TRBJ2-2, with 7 nucleotides matching TRBD2. Per the germline V gene, CDR1 is SGHDN and CDR2 is FVKESK. V gave up 1 base and J gave up 1 base; unmatched junction bases: 3. This CDR3 comprises 16 residues.

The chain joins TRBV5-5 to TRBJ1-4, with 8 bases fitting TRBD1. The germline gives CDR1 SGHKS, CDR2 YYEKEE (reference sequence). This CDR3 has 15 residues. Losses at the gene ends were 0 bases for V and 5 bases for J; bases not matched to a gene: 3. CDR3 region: CASSLGQGRNEKLFF. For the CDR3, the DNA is TGTGCCAGCAGCTTGGGACAGGGGAGAAATGAAAAACTGTTTTTT. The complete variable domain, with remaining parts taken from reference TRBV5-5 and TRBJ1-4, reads DAGVTQSPTHLIKTRGQQVTLRCSPISGHKSVSWYQQVLGQGPQFIFQYYEKEERGRGNFPDRFSARQFPNYSSELNVNALLLGDSALYLCASSLGQGRNEKLFFGSGTQLSVL.

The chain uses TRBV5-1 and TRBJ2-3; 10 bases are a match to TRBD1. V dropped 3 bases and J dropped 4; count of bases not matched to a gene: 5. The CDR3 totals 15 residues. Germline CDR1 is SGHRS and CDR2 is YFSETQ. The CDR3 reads CASSSGTGAPDTQYF. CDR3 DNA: TGCGCCAGCAGCTCCGGGACAGGGGCACCAGATACGCAGTATTTT.

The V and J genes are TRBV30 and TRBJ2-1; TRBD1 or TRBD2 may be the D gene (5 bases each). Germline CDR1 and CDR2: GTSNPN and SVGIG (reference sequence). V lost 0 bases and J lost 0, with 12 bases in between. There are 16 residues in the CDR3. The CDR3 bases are TGTGCCTGGAGTGTACGGGGACGCCTCTCCTACAATGAGCAGTTCTTC. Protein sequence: CAWSVRGRLSYNEQFF. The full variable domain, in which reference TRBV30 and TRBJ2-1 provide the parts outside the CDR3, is SQTIHQWPATLVQPVGSPLSLECTVEGTSNPNLYWYRQAAGRGLQLLFYSVGIGQISSEVPQNLSASRPQDRQFILSSKKLLLSDSGFYLCAWSVRGRLSYNEQFFGPGTRLTVL.

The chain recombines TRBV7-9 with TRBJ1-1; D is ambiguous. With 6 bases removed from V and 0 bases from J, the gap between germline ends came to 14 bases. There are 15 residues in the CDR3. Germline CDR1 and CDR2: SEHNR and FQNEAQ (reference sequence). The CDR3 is CASRTEPALNTEAFF. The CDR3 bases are TGTGCCAGCAGGACGGAGCCGGCCCTGAACACTGAAGCTTTCTTT.

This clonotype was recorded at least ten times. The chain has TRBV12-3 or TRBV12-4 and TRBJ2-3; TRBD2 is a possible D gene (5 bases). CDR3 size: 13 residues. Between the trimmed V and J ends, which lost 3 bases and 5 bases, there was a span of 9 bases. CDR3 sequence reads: CASSLGAVDTQYF. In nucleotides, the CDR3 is TGTGCCAGCAGTTTGGGAGCGGTAGATACGCAGTATTTT.

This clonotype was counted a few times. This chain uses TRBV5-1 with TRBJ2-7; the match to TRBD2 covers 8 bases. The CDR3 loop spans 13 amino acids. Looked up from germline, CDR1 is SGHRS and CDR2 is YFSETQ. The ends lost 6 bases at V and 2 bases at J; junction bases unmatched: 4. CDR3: CASIIGGAYEQYV. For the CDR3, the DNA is TGCGCCAGCATCATCGGGGGGGCCTACGAGCAGTACGTC.

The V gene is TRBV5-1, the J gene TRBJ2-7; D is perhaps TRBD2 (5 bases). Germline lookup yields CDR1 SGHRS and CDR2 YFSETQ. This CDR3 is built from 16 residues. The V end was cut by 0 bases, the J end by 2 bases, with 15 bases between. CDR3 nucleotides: TGCGCCAGCAGCTTGGCGGCGGGTGTGGACCCCTACGAGCAGTACTTC. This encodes CASSLAAGVDPYEQYF.

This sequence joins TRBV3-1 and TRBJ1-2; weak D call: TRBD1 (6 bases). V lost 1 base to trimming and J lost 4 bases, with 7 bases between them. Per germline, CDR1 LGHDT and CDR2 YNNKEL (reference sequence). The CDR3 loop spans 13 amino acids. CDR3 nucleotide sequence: TGTGCCAGCAGCCAAGTCAGGGGCTATGGCTACACCTTC. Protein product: CASSQVRGYGYTF.

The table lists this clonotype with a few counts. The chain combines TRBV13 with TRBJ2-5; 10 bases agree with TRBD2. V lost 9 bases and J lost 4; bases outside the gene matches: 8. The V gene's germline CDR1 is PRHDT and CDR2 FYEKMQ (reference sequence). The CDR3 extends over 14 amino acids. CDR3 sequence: CASTLAGGLETQYF. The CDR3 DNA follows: TGTGCCAGTACATTAGCGGGGGGACTAGAGACCCAGTACTTC.

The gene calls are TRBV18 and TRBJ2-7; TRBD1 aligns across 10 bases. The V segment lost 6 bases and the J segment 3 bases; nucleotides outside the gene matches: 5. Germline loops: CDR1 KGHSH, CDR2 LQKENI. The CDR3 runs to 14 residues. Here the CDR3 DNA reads TGTGCCAGCTCTGAGGGACAGGGGATCTACGAGCAGTACTTC. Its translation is CASSEGQGIYEQYF. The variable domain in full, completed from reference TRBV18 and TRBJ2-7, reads NAGVMQNPRHLVRRRGQEARLRCSPMKGHSHVYWYRQLPEEGLKFMVYLQKENIIDESGMPKERFSAEFPKEGPSILRIQQVVRGDSAAYFCASSEGQGIYEQYFGPGTRLTVT.

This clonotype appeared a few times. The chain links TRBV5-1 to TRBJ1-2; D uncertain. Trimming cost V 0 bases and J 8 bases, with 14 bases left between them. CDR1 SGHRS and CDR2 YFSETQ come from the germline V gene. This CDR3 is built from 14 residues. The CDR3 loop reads CASSLEFPPAGYTF. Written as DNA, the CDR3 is TGCGCCAGCAGCTTGGAATTTCCCCCAGCCGGCTACACCTTC. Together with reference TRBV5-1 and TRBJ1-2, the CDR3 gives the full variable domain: KAGVTQTPRYLIKTRGQQVTLSCSPISGHRSVSWYQQTPGQGLQFLFEYFSETQRNKGNFPGRFSGRQFSNSRSEMNVSTLELGDSALYLCASSLEFPPAGYTFGSGTRLTVV.

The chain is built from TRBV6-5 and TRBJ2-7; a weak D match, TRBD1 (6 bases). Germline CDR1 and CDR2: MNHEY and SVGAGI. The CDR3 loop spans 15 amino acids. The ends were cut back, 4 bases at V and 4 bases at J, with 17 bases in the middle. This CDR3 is CASSSYPGHPYEQYV. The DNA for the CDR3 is TGTGCCAGCAGTTCCTACCCGGGACACCCTTACGAGCAGTACGTC.

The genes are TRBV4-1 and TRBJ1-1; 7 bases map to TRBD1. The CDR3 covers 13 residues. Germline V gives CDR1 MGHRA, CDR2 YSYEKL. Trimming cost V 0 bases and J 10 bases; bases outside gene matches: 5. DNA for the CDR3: TGCGCCAGCAGCCAAGATCAGAACAGGGGAGCTTTCTTT. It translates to CASSQDQNRGAFF.